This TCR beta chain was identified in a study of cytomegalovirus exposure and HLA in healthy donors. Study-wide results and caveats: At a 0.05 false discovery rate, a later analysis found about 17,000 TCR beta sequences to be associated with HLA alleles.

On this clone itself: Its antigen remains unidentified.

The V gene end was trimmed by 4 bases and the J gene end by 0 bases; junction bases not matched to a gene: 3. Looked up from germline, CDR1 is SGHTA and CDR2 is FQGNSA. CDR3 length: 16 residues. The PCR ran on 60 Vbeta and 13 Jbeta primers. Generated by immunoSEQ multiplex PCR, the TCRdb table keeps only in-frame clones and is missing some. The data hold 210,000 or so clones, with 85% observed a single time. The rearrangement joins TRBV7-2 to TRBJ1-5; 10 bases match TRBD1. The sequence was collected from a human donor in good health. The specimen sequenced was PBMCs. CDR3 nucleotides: TGTGCCAGCAGCTGGACAGGGGGGTATAGCAATCAGCCCCAGCATTTT. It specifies CASSWTGGYSNQPQHF.